The 28 T cell receptor beta chains presented below share a single source sample, sequenced in a study of blood T cells in healthy people across ages. PCR was performed a second time for about 7 to 11 cycles using a sample-barcoded 5' primer and a J-beta primer mix. TCRdb re-called the 5' RACE reads with MiXCR, one entry per CDR3 protein. The profile shows fewer than 800,000 distinct CDR3 sequences, roughly 49% of them singletons. The sequencing sample was made of blood. The receptors here all came from a woman in her fifties or sixties in good health.

This clonotype was observed a single time. The chain links TRBV11-2 to TRBJ2-1; 10 bases are shared with TRBD2. The trim removed 1 base at V and 9 bases at J, leaving 6 bases unmatched. CDR1 and CDR2 from the germline V gene are SGHAT and FQNNGV. There are 15 residues in the CDR3. The CDR3, as DNA: TGTGCCAGCAGCTTAGGCGGAGCGGGAGGGGGTGAGCAGTTCTTC. This sequence encodes CASSLGGAGGGEQFF.

The genes are TRBV12-3 or TRBV12-4 and TRBJ1-4, with D tentatively TRBD1 (5 bases). This CDR3 comprises 16 residues. Trimming cost V 6 bases and J 8 bases, with 22 bases left between them. The CDR3 reads CASSRGVGSYPEKLFF. The CDR3 coding sequence is TGTGCCAGCAGCCGGGGGGTGGGGAGTTATCCCGAAAAACTGTTTTTT.

V and J are TRBV21-1 and TRBJ2-1; the table's D gene call, TRBD1, was not cross checked with the DNA. TRBV21-1 is assigned pseudogene status. The CDR3 is 17 residues long. This chain's CDR3 is CASSKVGGSRLLNEQFF. The CDR3, as DNA: TGTGCCAGCAGCAAAGTGGGGGGCAGTCGGCTCCTCAATGAGCAGTTCTTC.

The rearrangement uses TRBV7-2 and TRBJ1-2, with a tentative D call TRBD1 (5 bases). From germline, CDR1 is SGHTA and CDR2 FQGNSA. The CDR3 contains 16 residues. V was shortened by 1 base and J by 4 bases, with 16 bases between the two germline ends. The CDR3 nucleotides are TGTGCCAGCAGCTTAGGACTCCCCGGGGGGGGCTATGGCTACACCTTC. Residues: CASSLGLPGGGYGYTF. Combining the CDR3 with reference TRBV7-2 and TRBJ1-2 gives the whole variable domain GAGVSQSPSNKVTEKGKDVELRCDPISGHTALYWYRQSLGQGLEFLIYFQGNSAPDKSGLPSDRFSAERTGGSVSTLTIQRTQQEDSAVYLCASSLGLPGGGYGYTFGSGTRLTVV.

This sequence joins TRBV10-3 and TRBJ1-1, with D perhaps TRBD1 (5 bases). Deletions cut 6 bases from V and 10 bases from J, with 18 bases between. Germline V gene data show CDR1 as ENHRY and CDR2 as SYGVKD. The CDR3 extends over 13 amino acids. In nucleotides, the CDR3 is TGTGCCATCAGGCCGCAGGTGGACATTGCAGCTTTCTTT. Translating it yields CAIRPQVDIAAFF.

V is TRBV20-1 and J is TRBJ2-5; 7 bases align to TRBD1. Germline V CDR1 and CDR2: DFQATT, SNEGSKA (reference sequence). The V and J ends lost 0 bases and 3 bases, in that order; junction bases with no gene match: 1. The CDR3 spans 13 residues. CDR3: CSAREGGEETQYF. The CDR3 nucleotides are TGCAGTGCTAGAGAAGGGGGCGAAGAGACCCAGTACTTC.

This clonotype was observed many times. The rearrangement links TRBV24-1 to TRBJ2-5; no reliable D call. V was trimmed by 3 bases and J by 5 bases, leaving 12 bases between them. CDR1 and CDR2 from the germline V gene are KGHDR and SFDVKD. The CDR3 totals 14 residues. The chain's CDR3 is CATSDPQAGETQYF. CDR3 DNA: TGTGCCACCAGTGATCCCCAGGCCGGGGAGACCCAGTACTTC.

The gene calls are TRBV7-2 and TRBJ2-5, with 7 bases lining up with TRBD1. Germline CDR1 reads SGHTA; CDR2 reads FQGNSA. The CDR3 is 14 amino acids. V gave up 4 bases and J gave up 7 bases; unmatched junction bases: 9. The CDR3 DNA reads as TGTGCCAGCAGCTCGGGGACAGCTCAGGGGACCCAGTACTTC. Translating it yields CASSSGTAQGTQYF. Full variable domain (rest looked up from reference TRBV7-2 and TRBJ2-5): GAGVSQSPSNKVTEKGKDVELRCDPISGHTALYWYRQSLGQGLEFLIYFQGNSAPDKSGLPSDRFSAERTGGSVSTLTIQRTQQEDSAVYLCASSSGTAQGTQYFGPGTRLLVL.

The rearrangement links TRBV15 to TRBJ2-7, with 10 positions matching TRBD1. The CDR3 is 14 amino acids. Germline CDR1 and CDR2: LNHNV and YYDKDF (reference sequence). Unmatched junction bases numbered 9, after V lost 8 bases and J lost 5 bases. The CDR3 reads CATAVGTGDHEQYF. CDR3 coding DNA: TGTGCCACCGCCGTAGGGACAGGGGACCACGAGCAGTACTTC.

This clonotype has a handful of counts. The rearrangement links TRBV7-2 to TRBJ2-1; D not resolved. Trimming took 1 base from V and 0 from J, leaving 10 bases between them. Germline V gene data show CDR1 as SGHTA and CDR2 as FQGNSA. The CDR3 runs to 16 residues. This CDR3 reads CASSLVPDSSYNEQFF. In DNA, the CDR3 is TGTGCCAGCAGCTTAGTCCCGGATAGCTCCTACAATGAGCAGTTCTTC.

V usage is TRBV5-1 and J usage is TRBJ2-1; perhaps TRBD2 as D (5 bases). The CDR3 is made up of 16 amino acids. V was trimmed by 0 bases and J by 3 bases, leaving 13 bases between them. Looked up from germline, CDR1 is SGHRS and CDR2 is YFSETQ. The DNA of the CDR3 is TGCGCCAGCAGCTTGGTGGCAGGACTCGGCTACAATGAGCAGTTCTTC. This gives the protein CASSLVAGLGYNEQFF. The whole variable domain, remainder taken from reference TRBV5-1 and TRBJ2-1, is KAGVTQTPRYLIKTRGQQVTLSCSPISGHRSVSWYQQTPGQGLQFLFEYFSETQRNKGNFPGRFSGRQFSNSRSEMNVSTLELGDSALYLCASSLVAGLGYNEQFFGPGTRLTVL.

The chain has TRBV28 and TRBJ2-7, with D maybe TRBD1 (5 bases). The germline V gene has CDR1 MDHEN and CDR2 SYDVKM. V was shortened by 7 bases and J by 1 base, with 8 bases between the two germline ends. The CDR3 spans 12 residues. The CDR3 here is CASKSGSYEQYF. CDR3 sequence (DNA): TGTGCCAGCAAGTCAGGGTCCTACGAGCAGTACTTC.

Comments on this clonotype: One end of the junction does not line up with germline, which may come from a read error. The chain joins TRBV5-1 to TRBJ1-6, with D perhaps matching TRBD1 (5 bases). CDR3 size: 15 residues. In germline, CDR1 is SGHRS, CDR2 YFSETQ. The CDR3 nucleotides read TGTGCCAGCAGCTTGGGACTTCTGAGTGATTCACCCCTCCACTTT. Its translation: CASSLGLLSDSPLHF.

With respect to this clonotype: Compared with germline, one end of the junction differs, possibly owing to a read error. V and J are TRBV4-3 and TRBJ2-7; perhaps TRBD1 as D (6 bases). Germline V gene lookup returns CDR1 LGHNA and CDR2 YSLEER. The length of the CDR3 is 15 residues. CDR3 in amino acids: CASSQDYTGYYEQYF. The CDR3 DNA reads TGCGCCAGCAGCCAAGATTATACAGGGTATTACGAGCAATACTTC.

The chain joins TRBV5-4 to TRBJ1-1; unclear D gene. The V and J ends lost 4 bases and 1 base respectively, with 20 bases between them. Germline V lookup: CDR1 SGHNT, CDR2 YYREEE (reference sequence). This CDR3 is built from 17 residues. The CDR3 here is CASSVSRLRTQNTEAFF. Written as DNA, the CDR3 is TGTGCCAGCAGCGTGTCCCGACTTCGAACCCAGAACACTGAAGCTTTCTTT.

The chain recombines TRBV12-3 or TRBV12-4 with TRBJ2-7; a weak D match, TRBD1 (6 bases). CDR3 size: 17 residues. V was cut by 0 bases and J by 2 bases, with 17 bases left in between. CDR3 DNA: TGTGCCAGCAGTTTAGCCTCGTCCCCAGCAGGGGCCTACGAGCAGTACTTC. Its translation is CASSLASSPAGAYEQYF.

CDR3 in amino acids: CSARVRYTDTQYF. Here the CDR3 DNA reads TGCAGTGCTAGAGTGCGGTACACAGATACGCAGTATTTT. This rearrangement joins TRBV20-1 to TRBJ2-3; unclear D gene. V lost 1 base and J 2 bases, leaving 7 bases between the germline ends. The germline V gene has CDR1 DFQATT and CDR2 SNEGSKA (reference sequence). The CDR3 is made up of 13 amino acids.

The V call is TRBV11-3, the J call TRBJ2-1; D might be TRBD2 (6 bases). The CDR3 runs to 12 residues. Per germline, CDR1 SGHNT and CDR2 YENEEA. Trimming cost V 0 bases and J 15 bases, with 12 bases left between them. The CDR3 loop is CASSLDRRELFF. The CDR3 DNA reads as TGTGCCAGCAGCTTAGATAGGAGGGAGTTGTTCTTC. Variable domain in full (rest from reference TRBV11-3 and TRBJ2-1): EAGVVQSPRYKIIEKKQPVAFWCNPISGHNTLYWYLQNLGQGPELLIRYENEEAVDDSQLPKDRFSAERLKGVDSTLKIQPAELGDSAVYLCASSLDRRELFFGPGTRLTVL.

This clonotype was observed a few times. CDR3 residues: CASSRRRDLYEQFF. For the CDR3, the DNA is TGTGCCAGCAGCCGTCGGAGGGATTTATATGAGCAGTTCTTC. The genes are TRBV6-2 or TRBV6-3 and TRBJ2-1; tentatively, D is TRBD2 (6 bases). The V end was cut by 6 bases, the J end by 8 bases, with 17 bases between. The CDR3 runs 14 residues. Germline V CDR1 and CDR2: MNHEY, SVGEGT.

The chain uses TRBV7-2 and TRBJ2-1; 13 nucleotides match TRBD2. The V gene's germline CDR1 is SGHTA and CDR2 FQGNSA. The V segment lost 4 bases and the J segment 10 bases; nucleotides outside the gene matches: 10. The CDR3 spans 16 residues. CDR3 residues: CASSSLTSGRAGEQFF. In nucleotides, the CDR3 is TGTGCCAGCAGCTCTTTAACTAGCGGGAGGGCCGGGGAGCAGTTCTTC.

The chain uses TRBV5-6 and TRBJ2-7; 9 nucleotides align to TRBD1. Judging by the DNA end, TRBJ2-5 fits better; the J call may be wrong. The CDR3 extends over 15 amino acids. Germline CDR1 reads SGHDT; CDR2 reads YYEEEE. The CDR3 sequence is CASSLRDRAEETQYF. CDR3 DNA sequence: TGTGCCAGCAGCTTACGGGACAGGGCTGAGGAGACCCAGTACTTC.

The rearrangement links TRBV10-3 to TRBJ2-7; 7 bases are a match to TRBD1. CDR3 length equals 14 residues. V shed 0 bases, J shed 7 bases, and the junction held 6 bases outside the gene matches. The germline V gene has CDR1 ENHRY and CDR2 SYGVKD. CDR3 residues: CAISESRGFGEQYF. The CDR3 DNA reads as TGTGCCATCAGTGAGTCCAGGGGGTTTGGGGAGCAGTACTTC.

This clonotype was counted a few times. The chain is built from TRBV7-3 and TRBJ1-2, with 11 bases matching TRBD1. Trimming cost V 2 bases and J 5 bases; bases outside gene matches: 4. Germline CDR1 SGHTA, CDR2 FQGTGA. This CDR3 spans 15 amino acids. The CDR3 here is CASSLAGQGGYGYTF. Here the CDR3 DNA reads TGTGCCAGCAGCTTAGCGGGACAGGGGGGATATGGCTACACCTTC.

This chain connects TRBV20-1 to TRBJ2-1, with TRBD2 identical over 8 bases. The V gene end was trimmed by 1 base and the J gene end by 7 bases; junction bases not matched to a gene: 6. The CDR3 is made up of 14 amino acids. Germline values: CDR1 DFQATT, CDR2 SNEGSKA (reference sequence). DNA of the CDR3: TGCAGTGCTAGAGCGGGAGGGCCACGAAATGAGCAGTTCTTC. It codes for CSARAGGPRNEQFF.

Points on this clonotype: One junction end does not reproduce the germline sequence, and a read error may be involved. CDR3 DNA sequence: TGTTCCATCAGTGCAAACAATAATGAGCAGTTCTTC. Amino acids: CSISANNNEQFF. The V call is TRBV10-3, the J call TRBJ2-1; D uncertain. CDR3 size: 12 residues. Germline V gene lookup returns CDR1 ENHRY and CDR2 SYGVKD.

This clonotype was detected a few times. The V gene is TRBV5-1, the J gene TRBJ2-4; no reliable D call. Per germline, CDR1 SGHRS and CDR2 YFSETQ. The CDR3 sequence is 15 residues long. The germline V and J ends were trimmed by 0 bases and 0 bases, with 7 bases remaining between them. For the CDR3, the DNA is TGCGCCAGCAGCTTGGCGGGCCCAGCCAAAAACATTCAGTACTTC. Amino acid sequence: CASSLAGPAKNIQYF.

The CDR3: CAIRAGLAGGEQYF. The CDR3, as DNA: TGTGCCATCAGGGCGGGACTAGCGGGAGGCGAGCAGTACTTC. The V call is TRBV10-3, the J call TRBJ2-7; TRBD2 matches at 15 bases. The CDR3 covers 14 residues. Trimming cost V 6 bases and J 6 bases; bases outside gene matches: 3. Germline V gives CDR1 ENHRY, CDR2 SYGVKD.

The chain uses TRBV10-3 and TRBJ2-2; D is undetermined. Germline CDR1 ENHRY, CDR2 SYGVKD. The CDR3 totals 15 residues. V lost 0 bases and J 1 base, leaving 6 bases between the germline ends. In nucleotides, the CDR3 is TGTGCCATCAGTGAGTCGAGTAAGAACACCGGGGAGCTGTTTTTT. It translates to CAISESSKNTGELFF.